The 23 T cell receptor beta chains below come from one sample, sequenced in a study of CXCR3-negative and CXCR3-positive naive CD8 T cells. The authors prepared UMI-labeled TRB cDNA libraries by 5' RACE. TCRdb reanalyzed the 5' RACE reads and collapses them to one entry per CDR3 protein, without DNA. The sample's table shows over 100,000 distinct CDR3 sequences. The sequencing sample was made of naive CXCR3- CD8+ T cells from blood. The subset here: CD45RO-CCR7+CD27+CD95- naive CD8+ T cells lacking CXCR3 (TNR3-). These receptors came from a human donor in good health. Some clones in this sample may be carry-over from other donors' samples.

The rearrangement links TRBV4-1 to TRBJ2-7; the TCRdb D gene call, TRBD1, has no DNA to confirm it. The CDR3 is 17 amino acids. CDR1 is MGHRA and CDR2 is YSYEKL in the germline V gene. The CDR3 here is CASSQGPTGALSYEQYF.

This chain uses TRBV12-3 or TRBV12-4 with TRBJ2-3; the TCRdb D gene call, TRBD1, has no DNA to confirm it. CDR3 size: 14 residues. The CDR3 protein is CASTTGPPGDTQYF.

The V gene is TRBV7-9, the J gene TRBJ1-1; checking the TCRdb D call of TRBD1 is not possible without DNA. The length of the CDR3 is 14 residues. Germline CDR1 SEHNR, CDR2 FQNEAQ (reference sequence). The CDR3 here is CASRAQGSNTEAFF.

The chain links TRBV9 to TRBJ2-5; TCRdb names TRBD1, which stays unverified in the absence of DNA. CDR1 and CDR2 (germline): SGDLS, YYNGEE. The CDR3 consists of 15 residues. The chain's CDR3 is CASSAATGGVETQYF.

This sequence joins TRBV30 and TRBJ2-5. From germline, CDR1 is GTSNPN and CDR2 SVGIG (reference sequence). The CDR3 runs to 13 residues. CDR3 residues: CAWSELPTETQYF.

The rearrangement uses TRBV27 and TRBJ2-7; TCRdb's D call, TRBD1, is unchecked because there is no DNA. This CDR3 contains 12 residues. Germline CDR1 is MNHEY and CDR2 is SMNVEV (reference sequence). The chain's CDR3 is CASSLTGNEQYF.

The genes are TRBV29-1 and TRBJ2-2; TCRdb reports TRBD1, a call that lacks DNA to check it against. This CDR3 comprises 17 residues. The V gene's germline CDR1 is SQVTM and CDR2 ANQGSEA. The CDR3 here is CSVEDWDRGSNTGELFF.

This chain connects TRBV10-1 to TRBJ2-7; TCRdb's D gene call, TRBD1, goes unchecked for lack of DNA. This CDR3 is built from 14 residues. CDR1 is WNHNN, CDR2 SYGVQD, per germline (reference sequence). CDR3 region: CASSYRGQAYEQYF.

The chain recombines TRBV2 with TRBJ2-7; TCRdb's assignment of TRBD1 cannot be checked, as there is no DNA. The CDR3 totals 16 residues. Germline loops: CDR1 SNHLY, CDR2 FYNNEI. CDR3 sequence: CASSEYLAGTTYEQYF. Full variable domain (remainder filled in from reference TRBV2 and TRBJ2-7): EPEVTQTPSHQVTQMGQEVILRCVPISNHLYFYWYRQILGQKVEFLVSFYNNEISEKSEIFDDQFSVERPDGSNFTLKIRSTKLEDSAMYFCASSEYLAGTTYEQYFGPGTRLTVT.

This chain uses TRBV27 with TRBJ2-1; TCRdb's D gene call, TRBD2, goes unchecked for lack of DNA. There are 14 residues in the CDR3. Germline V CDR1 and CDR2: MNHEY, SMNVEV (reference sequence). CDR3 region: CASSLGLARNEQFF.

This chain joins TRBV19 and TRBJ2-7. This CDR3 region has 13 residues. CDR1 LNHDA and CDR2 SQIVND come from the germline V gene (reference sequence). The CDR3: CASSMNSGYEQYF.

V and J are TRBV5-1 and TRBJ2-7; without DNA, the TCRdb call of TRBD1 cannot be checked. CDR3 length: 15 amino acids. CDR1 SGHRS and CDR2 YFSETQ come from the germline V gene. CDR3 amino acids: CASSPGAGFAYEQYF.

The chain employs TRBV6-6 and TRBJ1-1; TCRdb returns TRBD1, unconfirmable since there is no DNA. The CDR3 is made up of 14 amino acids. The germline V gene has CDR1 MNHNY and CDR2 SVGAGI (reference sequence). CDR3 sequence: CASRYRGMNTEAFF.

The V call is TRBV5-1, the J call TRBJ2-7; the D call of TRBD1 rests on TCRdb alone, since no DNA is present to check it. CDR1 is SGHRS and CDR2 is YFSETQ in the germline V gene. The CDR3 runs to 14 residues. The CDR3: CASSLGIDGYEQYF.

This sequence joins TRBV20-1 and TRBJ2-1; the TCRdb call, TRBD2, lacks DNA for checking. The CDR3 extends over 14 amino acids. CDR1 is DFQATT, CDR2 SNEGSKA, per germline (reference sequence). The CDR3: CSAPTSGGYNEQFF.

The chain recombines TRBV7-2 with TRBJ2-7; TCRdb reports TRBD1, a call that lacks DNA to check it against. The CDR3 sequence is 13 residues long. Germline assignment: CDR1 SGHTA and CDR2 FQGNSA. CDR3 amino acids: CDSSPLAAHEQYF.

The chain recombines TRBV2 with TRBJ2-2; TCRdb's D call of TRBD2 is untestable without DNA. The germline V gene encodes CDR1 SNHLY and CDR2 FYNNEI. The CDR3 totals 15 residues. The CDR3 loop is CASSEVPRATGELFF.

This chain joins TRBV10-3 and TRBJ2-1; the TRBD1 assignment by TCRdb is unverifiable without DNA. This CDR3 region has 14 residues. CDR1 ENHRY and CDR2 SYGVKD come from the germline V gene. The CDR3 is CAISPDRGYNEQFF.

The chain couples TRBV12-3 or TRBV12-4 to TRBJ2-7; with no DNA, the TCRdb D assignment of TRBD1 cannot be verified. The CDR3 is made up of 14 amino acids. Here the CDR3 reads CASSTMGPRIEQYF.

V gene TRBV7-3 combines with J gene TRBJ1-1; there is no DNA to check the TCRdb D call of TRBD1. CDR3 length equals 14 residues. CDR1 and CDR2 (germline): SGHTA, FQGTGA. The chain's CDR3 is CASSDRGFDTEAFF.

CDR3: CASSKAPSGGAFKASTQYF. The V gene is TRBV21-1, the J gene TRBJ2-3; TCRdb proposes TRBD2, but this gene call is untestable without DNA. TRBV21-1 is marked as a pseudogene. The CDR3 spans 19 residues.

This chain links TRBV28 with TRBJ2-2. The germline CDR1 and CDR2 sequences are MDHEN and SYDVKM. The CDR3 consists of 12 residues. The CDR3 protein is CASSLATQELFF.

This chain uses TRBV7-9 with TRBJ2-7; the TCRdb call, TRBD1, lacks DNA for checking. The germline gives CDR1 SEHNR, CDR2 FQNEAQ (reference sequence). The CDR3 is made up of 13 amino acids. The CDR3 here is CASRRDLSYEQYF.